One and the same sample provided the 31 T cell receptor beta chains below, sequenced in a study of neoadjuvant nivolumab and ipilimumab in lung cancer. TCRdb keeps only in-frame clones here, not all; method: immunoSEQ multiplex PCR. This table has more than 25,000 clones, 70% to 80% appearing once. Source: tumor tissue, taken after neoadjuvant nivolumab, alone or with ipilimumab, at or shortly before surgery. The receptors stem from an adult with non-small cell lung cancer.

J is TRBJ2-1 and V is TRBV7-2, with TRBD2 as a possible D gene (5 bases). CDR3 length: 12 residues. CDR1 is SGHTA and CDR2 is FQGNSA in the germline V gene. Trimming shortened V by 5 bases and J by 9 bases, and 11 bases separated the two germline ends. The CDR3 region has the DNA TGTGCCAGCAGCCCTAAGAGGGTTGAGCAGTTCTTC. As protein: CASSPKRVEQFF.

This chain uses TRBV4-3 with TRBJ1-4, with unresolved D. Trimming pared 0 bases from V and 7 bases from J, leaving 6 bases between. The CDR3 extends over 13 amino acids. Germline V gene lookup returns CDR1 LGHNA and CDR2 YSLEER. This CDR3 reads CASSQDVTEKLFF. Written as DNA, the CDR3 is TGCGCCAGCAGCCAAGATGTGACTGAAAAACTGTTTTTT.

The chain employs TRBV6-5 and TRBJ1-1, with D perhaps matching TRBD1 (6 bases). From germline, CDR1 is MNHEY and CDR2 SVGAGI. V was shortened by 8 bases and J by 6 bases, with 10 bases between the two germline ends. This CDR3 has 11 amino acids. The CDR3 DNA is TGTGCCAGCGCGACAGGCCCTGAAGCTTTCTTT. Translating it yields CASATGPEAFF.

This chain links TRBV30 with TRBJ1-5, with 7 bases that match TRBD1. The germline V gene encodes CDR1 GTSNPN and CDR2 SVGIG (reference sequence). The CDR3 length is 13 residues. With V trimmed by 5 bases and J by 5 bases, 6 bases remained unmatched. CDR3 residues: CAWARQGHQPQHF. In nucleotides, the CDR3 is TGTGCCTGGGCACGACAGGGTCATCAGCCCCAGCATTTT. The full variable domain, with the rest looked up from reference TRBV30 and TRBJ1-5, is SQTIHQWPATLVQPVGSPLSLECTVEGTSNPNLYWYRQAAGRGLQLLFYSVGIGQISSEVPQNLSASRPQDRQFILSSKKLLLSDSGFYLCAWARQGHQPQHFGDGTRLSIL.

This chain joins TRBV29-1 and TRBJ1-2, with 9 positions matching TRBD1. The CDR3 is made up of 12 amino acids. V trimming: 4 bases; J trimming: 10 bases; junction bases outside the gene matches: 7. Per the germline V gene, CDR1 is SQVTM and CDR2 is ANQGSEA. The CDR3 sequence is CSVVTGGFYYTF. The CDR3 nucleotides read TGCAGCGTTGTTACAGGGGGCTTTTACTACACCTTC.

The CDR3 nucleotides are TGTGCCAGCTCACCACAACAGGACAGGGCTCTCTCTGGGGCCAACGTCCTGACTTTC. This gives the protein CASSPQQDRALSGANVLTF. The V and J genes are TRBV18 and TRBJ2-6, with 8 bases lining up with TRBD1. Germline CDR1 and CDR2: KGHSH and LQKENI. This CDR3 has 19 residues. J was trimmed by 0 bases and V by 1 base; bases with no gene match: 8.

This rearrangement joins TRBV7-2 to TRBJ1-5; D remains ambiguous. V was trimmed by 4 bases and J by 0 bases, leaving 4 bases between them. This CDR3 is built from 13 residues. Germline assignment: CDR1 SGHTA and CDR2 FQGNSA. The CDR3 DNA follows: TGTGCCAGCAGCTACAATAGCAATCAGCCCCAGCATTTT. As protein: CASSYNSNQPQHF.

Note on this clone: The junction departs from germline at one end; a sequencing error may be responsible. The chain carries TRBV5-1 and TRBJ1-6; possible D gene TRBD1, 6 bases. Germline V gene data show CDR1 as SGHRS and CDR2 as YFSETQ. The CDR3 is 15 residues long. The CDR3 loop reads CASSRGTGGYSPLHF. DNA for the CDR3: TGTGCCAGCAGCAGGGGCACAGGAGGGTATTCACCCCTCCACTTT.

The chain couples TRBV7-2 to TRBJ2-2; TRBD1 is a possible D gene (6 bases). Germline lookup yields CDR1 SGHTA and CDR2 FQGNSA. Trimming removed 2 bases from V and 2 bases from J, with 12 bases in between. The CDR3 length is 16 residues. The CDR3 reads CASSLLGHLNTGELFF. Here the CDR3 DNA reads TGTGCCAGCAGCTTATTGGGACACTTAAACACCGGGGAGCTGTTTTTT.

The chain recombines TRBV6-5 with TRBJ1-1; D unresolved. CDR1 is MNHEY, CDR2 SVGAGI, per germline. The CDR3 is 16 residues long. V lost 2 bases, J lost 4 bases, and 17 bases lay in between. This CDR3 reads CASSYDDVHLLTEAFF. CDR3 DNA: TGTGCCAGCAGTTACGACGATGTCCACCTGCTCACTGAAGCTTTCTTT.

The chain recombines TRBV7-6 with TRBJ2-7, with D perhaps being TRBD1 or TRBD2 (6 bases each). Germline V CDR1 and CDR2: SGHVS, FNYEAQ. V dropped 2 bases and J dropped 4 bases, with 12 bases sitting between them. This CDR3 is 14 amino acids long. In nucleotides, the CDR3 is TGTGCCAGCAGCTTACGGCAGGGGACTTACGAGCAGTACTTC. Translated, it gives CASSLRQGTYEQYF.

This sequence joins TRBV5-1 and TRBJ2-1, with D perhaps matching TRBD2 (6 bases). The CDR3 length is 17 residues. The V gene lost 0 bases and the J gene lost 0 bases, with 13 bases spanning the gap. CDR1 SGHRS and CDR2 YFSETQ come from the germline V gene. The CDR3 spells CASSLALRGSSYNEQFF. The CDR3, as DNA: TGCGCCAGCAGCTTGGCCCTCCGGGGGAGCTCCTACAATGAGCAGTTCTTC.

V gene TRBV5-1 combines with J gene TRBJ1-1, with TRBD1 as a possible D gene (5 bases). The CDR3 covers 15 residues. Germline V gene data show CDR1 as SGHRS and CDR2 as YFSETQ. V was shortened by 4 bases and J by 0 bases, with 13 bases between the two germline ends. This CDR3 is CASSHEGTVNTEAFF. In DNA form, the CDR3 reads TGCGCCAGCAGCCATGAGGGGACGGTGAACACTGAAGCTTTCTTT.

Judged by abundance, this clone is medium-sized (0.01 to 0.1%). This chain joins TRBV5-6 and TRBJ1-2; maybe TRBD1 (6 bases). Germline V gene sequence: CDR1 SGHDT, CDR2 YYEEEE. This CDR3 spans 12 amino acids. The V end lost 3 bases, the J end lost 7 bases, and 10 bases lay between the germline ends. The CDR3 spells CASSWMDSGYTF. The DNA of the CDR3 is TGTGCCAGCAGCTGGATGGACAGTGGCTACACCTTC.

This clone occurred once. V is TRBV7-9 and J is TRBJ2-3, with D hard to call. Trimming shortened V by 0 bases and J by 2 bases, and 18 bases separated the two germline ends. In germline, CDR1 is SEHNR, CDR2 FQNEAQ (reference sequence). This CDR3 contains 18 residues. The CDR3 bases are TGTGCCAGCAGCTTAGCGGGTCGAACGGGTCTCCTCACAGATACGCAGTATTTT. Translation: CASSLAGRTGLLTDTQYF.

The chain joins TRBV9 to TRBJ2-2, with no clear D. Deletions cut 4 bases from V and 3 bases from J, with 7 bases between. The CDR3 is 13 residues long. CDR1 is SGDLS and CDR2 is YYNGEE in the germline V gene. The CDR3 nucleotides read TGTGCCAGCAGCCCATTTGACACCGGGGAGCTGTTTTTT. Amino acids: CASSPFDTGELFF.

V usage is TRBV30 and J usage is TRBJ2-7, with D possibly TRBD2 on 7 matching bases. The CDR3 extends over 13 amino acids. CDR1 is GTSNPN and CDR2 is SVGIG in the germline V gene (reference sequence). Trimming took off 3 bases at V and 5 bases at J, with 14 bases between the two ends. As DNA, the CDR3 is TGTGCCTGGAGGGGGGGGCTCGGCGACGAGCAGTACTTC. It translates to CAWRGGLGDEQYF.

CDR3 region: CATLTLQGEKLFF. CDR3 DNA: TGCGCCACCCTGACCTTGCAAGGGGAAAAACTGTTTTTT. The chain recombines TRBV10-2 with TRBJ1-4, with D uncertain. The germline V gene has CDR1 WSHSY and CDR2 SAAADI. The germline V and J ends were trimmed by 10 bases and 8 bases, with 17 bases remaining between them. This CDR3 has 13 residues.

The chain recombines TRBV4-1 with TRBJ1-6; D gene uncertain. Germline V gene sequence: CDR1 MGHRA, CDR2 YSYEKL. Trimming took off 0 bases at V and 1 base at J, with 10 bases between the two ends. The CDR3 is 17 residues long. CDR3 amino acids: CASSQERVRSYNSPLHF. For the CDR3, the DNA is TGCGCCAGCAGCCAAGAAAGGGTTCGGTCCTATAATTCACCCCTCCACTTT.

The chain recombines TRBV7-9 with TRBJ1-1; D is perhaps TRBD1 (6 bases). CDR3 length equals 15 residues. The germline V and J ends were trimmed by 5 bases and 1 base, with 14 bases remaining between them. The germline V gene has CDR1 SEHNR and CDR2 FQNEAQ (reference sequence). CDR3 DNA: TGTGCCAGCAGCCCCGAGGGGGGCGAGAACACTGAAGCTTTCTTT. This codes for CASSPEGGENTEAFF.

The chain combines TRBV2 with TRBJ1-5, with D perhaps matching TRBD1 (5 bases). CDR1 is SNHLY, CDR2 FYNNEI, per germline. Trimming took 3 bases from V and 6 from J, leaving 12 bases between them. The CDR3 has 14 amino acids. The CDR3 loop reads CASSEQAGGQPQHF. The CDR3, as DNA: TGTGCCAGCAGTGAGCAGGCCGGGGGTCAGCCCCAGCATTTT.

The chain couples TRBV30 to TRBJ1-1; TRBD1 matches at 8 bases. Germline V CDR1 and CDR2: GTSNPN, SVGIG (reference sequence). This CDR3 is built from 15 residues. The junction had 9 bases not matched to a gene; V was cut back by 4 bases and J by 2 bases. CDR3 protein: CAWITRDRLNTEAFF. The CDR3 region has the DNA TGTGCCTGGATCACTAGGGACAGGTTAAACACTGAAGCTTTCTTT. Full variable domain (remainder filled in from reference TRBV30 and TRBJ1-1): SQTIHQWPATLVQPVGSPLSLECTVEGTSNPNLYWYRQAAGRGLQLLFYSVGIGQISSEVPQNLSASRPQDRQFILSSKKLLLSDSGFYLCAWITRDRLNTEAFFGQGTRLTVV.

The CDR3 here is CASSQDSTYNEQFF. CDR3 bases: TGCGCCAGCAGCCAAGATTCAACCTACAATGAGCAGTTCTTC. The chain is built from TRBV4-1 and TRBJ2-1; the D is unclear. V lost 0 bases, J lost 2 bases, and 5 bases lay in between. Germline CDR1 is MGHRA and CDR2 is YSYEKL. The CDR3 is 14 amino acids.

V is TRBV4-1 and J is TRBJ2-3, with D tentatively TRBD1 or TRBD2 (5 bases each). Germline V gives CDR1 MGHRA, CDR2 YSYEKL. This CDR3 is 15 amino acids long. The germline V and J ends were trimmed by 0 bases and 4 bases, with 11 bases remaining between them. CDR3 coding DNA: TGCGCCAGCAGCCAAGATCCGGGGCGCGCAGATACGCAGTATTTT. It encodes CASSQDPGRADTQYF.

This chain uses TRBV30 with TRBJ2-3; unclear D gene. Trimming pared 1 base from V and 0 bases from J, leaving 8 bases between. CDR3 length equals 14 residues. Germline V gene sequence: CDR1 GTSNPN, CDR2 SVGIG (reference sequence). The chain's CDR3 is CAWSDGSSTDTQYF. As DNA, the CDR3 is TGTGCCTGGAGTGACGGATCTAGCACAGATACGCAGTATTTT.

The DNA of the CDR3 is TGTGCCAGCAGTACCCACTATGGCTACACCTTC. The encoded protein is CASSTHYGYTF. The genes are TRBV6-1 and TRBJ1-2, with D unresolved. The CDR3 sequence is 11 residues long. Germline V gives CDR1 MNHNS, CDR2 SASEGT. V dropped 5 bases and J dropped 3 bases, with 4 bases sitting between them.

The table lists this clone with a few counts. The genes are TRBV7-8 and TRBJ1-4; D gene ambiguous. The germline V gene encodes CDR1 SGHVS and CDR2 FQNEAQ. This CDR3 region has 16 residues. V was pared by 0 bases and J by 5 bases, with 13 bases between. The CDR3 sequence: CASSLALGWENEKLFF. DNA for the CDR3: TGTGCCAGCAGCTTAGCCTTGGGGTGGGAGAATGAAAAACTGTTTTTT.

The chain carries TRBV30 and TRBJ2-3, with TRBD1 as a possible D gene (6 bases). There are 14 residues in the CDR3. V lost 3 bases and J lost 1, with 11 bases in between. Per the germline V gene, CDR1 is GTSNPN and CDR2 is SVGIG (reference sequence). The DNA of the CDR3 is TGTGCCTGGAGATTCGAGGGGGGCACAGATACGCAGTATTTT. Translated: CAWRFEGGTDTQYF.

This clone turned up a few times. V gene TRBV9 combines with J gene TRBJ2-7; TRBD1 might be the D (6 bases). Germline V CDR1 and CDR2: SGDLS, YYNGEE. The CDR3 runs 14 residues. Between the trimmed V and J ends, which lost 4 bases and 4 bases, there was a span of 15 bases. The CDR3 DNA follows: TGTGCCAGCAGCCCCGGGCCAGGGGCTTACGAGCAGTACTTC. Translating it yields CASSPGPGAYEQYF.

The chain recombines TRBV7-9 with TRBJ2-3; 7 nucleotides align to TRBD2. Germline V lookup: CDR1 SEHNR, CDR2 FQNEAQ (reference sequence). After removal of 3 bases from V and 2 bases from J, the junction contained 5 bases not matched to a gene. CDR3 length equals 15 residues. The CDR3 DNA follows: TGTGCCAGCAGCTTCTCTTGGGACTACACAGATACGCAGTATTTT. It encodes CASSFSWDYTDTQYF.

J is TRBJ2-7 and V is TRBV6-5; TRBD1 is a possible D gene (6 bases). Germline-derived CDR1 and CDR2 are MNHEY and SVGAGI. This CDR3 is built from 15 residues. The V gene lost 6 bases and the J gene lost 7 bases, with 22 bases spanning the gap. The CDR3 sequence is CASRKGNRVLREQYF. DNA of the CDR3: TGTGCCAGCAGGAAGGGGAACAGGGTTCTGCGGGAGCAGTACTTC.